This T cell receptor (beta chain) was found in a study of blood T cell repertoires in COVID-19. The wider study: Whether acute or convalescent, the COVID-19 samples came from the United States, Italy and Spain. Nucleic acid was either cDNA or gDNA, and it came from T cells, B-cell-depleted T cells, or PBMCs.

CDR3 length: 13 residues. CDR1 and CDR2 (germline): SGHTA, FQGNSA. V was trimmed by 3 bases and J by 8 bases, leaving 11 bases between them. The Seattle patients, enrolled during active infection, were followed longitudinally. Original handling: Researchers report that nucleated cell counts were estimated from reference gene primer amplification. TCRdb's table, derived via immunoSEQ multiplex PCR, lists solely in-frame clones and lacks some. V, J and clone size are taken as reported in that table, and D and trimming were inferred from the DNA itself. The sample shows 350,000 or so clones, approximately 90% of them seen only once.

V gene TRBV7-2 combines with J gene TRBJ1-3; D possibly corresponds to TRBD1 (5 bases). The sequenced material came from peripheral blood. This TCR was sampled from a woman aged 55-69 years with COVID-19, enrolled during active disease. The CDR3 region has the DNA TGTGCCAGCAGCTTGGCAGGGCTTGACACCATATATTTT. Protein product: CASSLAGLDTIYF.